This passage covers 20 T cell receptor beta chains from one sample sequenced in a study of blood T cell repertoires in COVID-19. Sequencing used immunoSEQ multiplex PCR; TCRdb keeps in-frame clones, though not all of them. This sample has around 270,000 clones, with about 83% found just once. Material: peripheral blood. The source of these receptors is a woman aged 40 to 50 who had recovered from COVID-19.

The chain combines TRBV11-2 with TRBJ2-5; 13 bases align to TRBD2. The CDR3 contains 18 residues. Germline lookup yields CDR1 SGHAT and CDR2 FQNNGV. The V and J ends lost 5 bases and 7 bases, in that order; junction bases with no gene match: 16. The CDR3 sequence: CASSQAGTSGDLRRTQYF. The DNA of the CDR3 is TGTGCCAGCAGCCAGGCGGGGACTAGCGGGGACCTAAGACGGACCCAGTACTTC.

Written as DNA, the CDR3 is TGTGCCAGCACGACAGGGGGGCTCTATGGCTACACCTTC. This gives the protein CASTTGGLYGYTF. The chain is built from TRBV3-1 (or the pseudogene TRBV3-2) and TRBJ1-2; 9 bases agree with TRBD1. V shed 7 bases and J 4 bases; nucleotides not matched to a gene: 4. The germline V gene encodes CDR1 LGHDT and CDR2 YNNKEL (reference sequence). The CDR3 consists of 13 residues.

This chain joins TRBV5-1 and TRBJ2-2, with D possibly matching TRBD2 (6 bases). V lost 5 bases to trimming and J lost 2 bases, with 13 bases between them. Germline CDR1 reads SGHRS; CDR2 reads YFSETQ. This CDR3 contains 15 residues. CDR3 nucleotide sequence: TGCGCCAGCAGAATCCCGGGACTCAACACCGGGGAGCTGTTTTTT. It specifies CASRIPGLNTGELFF.

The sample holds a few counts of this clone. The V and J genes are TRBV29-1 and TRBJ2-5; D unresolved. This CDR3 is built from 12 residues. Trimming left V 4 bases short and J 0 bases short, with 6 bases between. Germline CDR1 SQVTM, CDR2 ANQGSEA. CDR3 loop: CSVAPDQETQYF. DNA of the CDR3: TGCAGCGTTGCCCCAGACCAAGAGACCCAGTACTTC. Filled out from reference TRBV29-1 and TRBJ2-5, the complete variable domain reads SAVISQKPSRDICQRGTSLTIQCQVDSQVTMMFWYRQQPGQSLTLIATANQGSEATYESGFVIDKFPISRPNLTFSTLTVSNMSPEDSSIYLCSVAPDQETQYFGPGTRLLVL.

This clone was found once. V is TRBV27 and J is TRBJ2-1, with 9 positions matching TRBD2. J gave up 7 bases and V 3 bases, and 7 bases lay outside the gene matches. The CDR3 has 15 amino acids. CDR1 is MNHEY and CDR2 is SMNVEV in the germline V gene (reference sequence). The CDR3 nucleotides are TGTGCCAGCAGTTTCGGGACTAGCTTTGGGAATGAGCAGTTCTTC. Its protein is CASSFGTSFGNEQFF.

The DNA of the CDR3 is TGTGCCAGCAGCTTAAGCGGGGGACACTACAATGAGCAGTTCTTC. It translates to CASSLSGGHYNEQFF. The chain employs TRBV9 and TRBJ2-1; TRBD2 aligns across 8 bases. V trimming: 4 bases; J trimming: 3 bases; junction bases outside the gene matches: 6. CDR3 length equals 15 residues. CDR1 SGDLS and CDR2 YYNGEE come from the germline V gene. The whole variable domain, filled in from reference TRBV9 and TRBJ2-1, reads DSGVTQTPKHLITATGQRVTLRCSPRSGDLSVYWYQQSLDQGLQFLIQYYNGEERAKGNILERFSAQQFPDLHSELNLSSLELGDSALYFCASSLSGGHYNEQFFGPGTRLTVL.

The CDR3 is CASRPLLAGEPVLFF. The CDR3 bases are TGTGCCAGCAGACCCCTACTAGCGGGGGAGCCGGTGCTGTTTTTT. The V and J genes are TRBV11-2 and TRBJ2-2, with 11 bases lining up with TRBD2. V trimming: 6 bases; J trimming: 13 bases; junction bases outside the gene matches: 13. Germline V lookup: CDR1 SGHAT, CDR2 FQNNGV. The CDR3 loop spans 15 amino acids.

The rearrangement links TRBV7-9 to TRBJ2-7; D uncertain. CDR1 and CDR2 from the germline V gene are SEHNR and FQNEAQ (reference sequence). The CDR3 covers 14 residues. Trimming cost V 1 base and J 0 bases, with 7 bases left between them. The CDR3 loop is CASSLDPSSYEQYF. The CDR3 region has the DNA TGTGCCAGCAGCTTAGACCCCAGCTCCTACGAGCAGTACTTC.

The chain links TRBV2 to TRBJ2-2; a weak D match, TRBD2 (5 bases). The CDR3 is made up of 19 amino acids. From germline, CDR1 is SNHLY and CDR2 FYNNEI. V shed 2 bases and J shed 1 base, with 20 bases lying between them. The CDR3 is CASSENSSPGIWNTGELFF. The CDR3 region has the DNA TGTGCCAGCAGTGAAAATTCCAGCCCCGGGATATGGAACACCGGGGAGCTGTTTTTT.

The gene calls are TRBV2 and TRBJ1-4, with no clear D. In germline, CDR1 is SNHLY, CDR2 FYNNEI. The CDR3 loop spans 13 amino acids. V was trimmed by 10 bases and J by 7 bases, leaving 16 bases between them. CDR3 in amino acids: CATRRESSEKLFF. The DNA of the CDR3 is TGTGCCACCAGACGGGAGTCTTCTGAAAAACTGTTTTTT.

The CDR3 sequence: CASSVDMGTGESLHF. In DNA form, the CDR3 reads TGTGCCAGCAGCGTAGATATGGGGACAGGGGAATCCCTCCACTTT. This rearrangement joins TRBV9 to TRBJ1-6; 10 nucleotides agree with TRBD1. Losses at the gene ends were 0 bases for V and 14 bases for J; bases not matched to a gene: 8. Germline assignment: CDR1 SGDLS and CDR2 YYNGEE. The CDR3 contains 15 residues.

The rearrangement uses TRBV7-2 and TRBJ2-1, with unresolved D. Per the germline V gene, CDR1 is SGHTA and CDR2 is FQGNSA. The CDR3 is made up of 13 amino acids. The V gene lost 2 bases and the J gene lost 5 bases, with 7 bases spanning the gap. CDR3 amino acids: CASSLTVNNEQFF. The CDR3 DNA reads TGTGCCAGCAGCTTAACGGTAAACAATGAGCAGTTCTTC. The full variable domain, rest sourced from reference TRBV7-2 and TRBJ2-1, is GAGVSQSPSNKVTEKGKDVELRCDPISGHTALYWYRQSLGQGLEFLIYFQGNSAPDKSGLPSDRFSAERTGGSVSTLTIQRTQQEDSAVYLCASSLTVNNEQFFGPGTRLTVL.

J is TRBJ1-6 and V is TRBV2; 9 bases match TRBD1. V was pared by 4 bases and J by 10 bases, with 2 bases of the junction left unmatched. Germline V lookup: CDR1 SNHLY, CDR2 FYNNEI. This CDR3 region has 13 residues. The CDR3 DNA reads TGTGCCAGCAGTGGGGACAGGGTATCACCCCTCCACTTT. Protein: CASSGDRVSPLHF.

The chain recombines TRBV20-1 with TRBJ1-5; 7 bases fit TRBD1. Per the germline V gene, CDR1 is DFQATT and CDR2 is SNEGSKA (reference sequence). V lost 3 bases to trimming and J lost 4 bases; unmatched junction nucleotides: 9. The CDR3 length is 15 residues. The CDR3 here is CSASSGQKVNQPQHF. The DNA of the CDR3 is TGCAGTGCTAGTTCGGGACAGAAAGTGAATCAGCCCCAGCATTTT.

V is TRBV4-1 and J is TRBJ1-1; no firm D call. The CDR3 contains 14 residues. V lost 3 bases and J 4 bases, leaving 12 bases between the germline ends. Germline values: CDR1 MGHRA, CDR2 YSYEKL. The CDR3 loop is CASSQSQAGTEAFF. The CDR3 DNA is TGCGCCAGCAGCCAGTCCCAAGCCGGCACTGAAGCTTTCTTT.

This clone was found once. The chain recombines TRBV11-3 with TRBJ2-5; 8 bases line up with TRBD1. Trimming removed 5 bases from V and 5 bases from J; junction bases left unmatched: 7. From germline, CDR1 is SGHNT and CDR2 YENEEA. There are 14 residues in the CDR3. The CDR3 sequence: CASSHGQGGETQYF. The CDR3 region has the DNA TGTGCCAGCAGCCACGGACAGGGTGGGGAGACCCAGTACTTC.

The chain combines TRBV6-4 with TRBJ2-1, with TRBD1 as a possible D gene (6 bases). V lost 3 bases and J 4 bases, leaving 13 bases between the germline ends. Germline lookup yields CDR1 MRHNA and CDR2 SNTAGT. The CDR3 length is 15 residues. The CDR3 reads CASSDGRGEYNEQFF. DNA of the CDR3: TGTGCCAGCAGTGATGGCAGGGGTGAATACAATGAGCAGTTCTTC.

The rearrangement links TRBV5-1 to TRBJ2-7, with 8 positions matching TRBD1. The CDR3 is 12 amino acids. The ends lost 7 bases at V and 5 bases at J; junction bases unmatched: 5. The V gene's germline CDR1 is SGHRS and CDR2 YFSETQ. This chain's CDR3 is CASRTGLDEQYF. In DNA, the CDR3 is TGCGCCAGCCGGACAGGGTTGGACGAGCAGTACTTC.

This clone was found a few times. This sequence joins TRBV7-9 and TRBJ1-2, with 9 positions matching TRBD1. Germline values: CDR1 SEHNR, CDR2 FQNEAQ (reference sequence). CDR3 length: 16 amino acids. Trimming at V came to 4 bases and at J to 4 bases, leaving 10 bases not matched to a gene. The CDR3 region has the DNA TGTGCCAGCAGCTCCGGGGGGACAGGGCACGTCTATGGCTACACCTTC. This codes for CASSSGGTGHVYGYTF.

The CDR3 spells CASSEQGQATEAFF. The CDR3 coding sequence is TGCGCCAGCAGTGAGCAGGGACAGGCCACTGAAGCTTTCTTT. The chain joins TRBV10-2 to TRBJ1-1, with 8 bases identical to TRBD1. The CDR3 sequence is 14 residues long. J was trimmed by 4 bases and V by 2 bases; bases with no gene match: 3. Germline lookup yields CDR1 WSHSY and CDR2 SAAADI.